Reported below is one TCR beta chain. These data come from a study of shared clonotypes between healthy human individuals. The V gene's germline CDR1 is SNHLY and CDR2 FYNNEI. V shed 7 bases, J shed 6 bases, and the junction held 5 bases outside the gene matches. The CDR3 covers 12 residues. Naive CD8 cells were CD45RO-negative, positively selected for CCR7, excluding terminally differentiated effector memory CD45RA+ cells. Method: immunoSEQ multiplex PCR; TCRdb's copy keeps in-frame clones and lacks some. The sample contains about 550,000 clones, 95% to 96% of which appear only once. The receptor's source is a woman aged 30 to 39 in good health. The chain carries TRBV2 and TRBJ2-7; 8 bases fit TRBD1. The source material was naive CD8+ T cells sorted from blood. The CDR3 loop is CASTGQVGEQYF. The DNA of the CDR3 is TGTGCCAGCACGGGACAGGTGGGCGAGCAGTACTTC.